This TCR beta chain was captured by sequencing in a study of Graves' ophthalmopathy and Graves' hyperthyroidism. Study-wide background: The collection of peripheral blood took place at initial diagnosis, before any treatment. Points from the study as a whole: The 13-signature model separated ophthalmopathy from stable hyperthyroidism at 85% to 90% sensitivity and nearly 83% specificity.

This clonotype has a handful of counts. Its target is unknown. RNA transcripts were the template, and TCR beta CDR3 regions were amplified from them. Second-round multiplex PCR came after a first-round RT-PCR that employed HTBI primers. TCRdb reprocessed the multiplex PCR reads with MiXCR, giving one entry per CDR3 protein. The sample carries under 350,000 distinct CDR3 sequences, under 20% recorded once. The CDR3 length is 14 residues. Germline lookup yields CDR1 KGHSH and CDR2 LQKENI. The trim removed 6 bases at V and 0 bases at J, leaving 4 bases unmatched. The clonotype originates from an adult man with Graves' ophthalmopathy. The source material was peripheral blood. The chain couples TRBV18 to TRBJ1-1; 7 bases align to TRBD1. The CDR3 sequence: CASSGDSLNTEAFF. The DNA for the CDR3 is TGTGCCAGCTCGGGGGACAGCCTGAACACTGAAGCTTTCTTT.